This TCR beta chain was retrieved from a study of OX40 agonist ivuxolimab in advanced cancers. TCRdb's copy holds only in-frame clones and misses some; the assay was immunoSEQ multiplex PCR. The sample shows about 50,000 clones, 77% of them seen only once. The count of this clone is one. Germline assignment: CDR1 MNHEY and CDR2 SMNVEV (reference sequence). The V end was cut by 6 bases, the J end by 7 bases, with 12 bases between. The CDR3 has 12 residues. This receptor was identified in an adult with an advanced solid tumor such as melanoma, head and neck, liver or kidney cancer. This specimen was CD4+ or CD8+ T cells sorted from blood, taken in a trial of the OX40 agonist ivuxolimab. The genes are TRBV27 and TRBJ1-2, with D perhaps TRBD1 (5 bases). The CDR3 DNA reads TGTGCCAGCAGGGGGGGGGAGCGTGGCTACACCTTC. It specifies CASRGGERGYTF.